Below, one TCR beta chain is given with its context. These data originate in a study of control samples from healthy donors and cancer patients. Trimming took off 5 bases at V and 4 bases at J, with 18 bases between the two ends. The V gene's germline CDR1 is SGHTA and CDR2 FQGNSA. CDR3 length: 17 residues. Clones were read by immunoSEQ multiplex PCR, and TCRdb kept only the in-frame ones, dropping some. The sample carries 100,000 to 150,000 clones, around 90% recorded once. The rearrangement joins TRBV7-2 to TRBJ2-6; perhaps TRBD2 as D (5 bases). The clonotype was recovered from a man between 18 and 35 years old in good health. Sequencing used blood. As DNA, the CDR3 is TGTGCCAGCAGCAGCGGCCAGGCCCAGTTCGGGGCCAACGTCCTGACTTTC. Its translation: CASSSGQAQFGANVLTF. The full variable domain, with the rest looked up from reference TRBV7-2 and TRBJ2-6, is GAGVSQSPSNKVTEKGKDVELRCDPISGHTALYWYRQSLGQGLEFLIYFQGNSAPDKSGLPSDRFSAERTGGSVSTLTIQRTQQEDSAVYLCASSSGQAQFGANVLTFGAGSRLTVL.